These T cell receptor beta chains were read from a single sample in a study of OX40 agonist ivuxolimab in advanced cancers. Generated by immunoSEQ multiplex PCR, the TCRdb table keeps only in-frame clones and is missing some. The sample lists 52,000 or so clones, over 65% occurring once. The sample consisted of CD4+ or CD8+ T cells sorted from blood, taken in a trial of the OX40 agonist ivuxolimab. These receptors all stem from an adult with an advanced solid tumor such as melanoma, head and neck, liver or kidney cancer. Both conserved end residues are part of each CDR3. The D gene is left open where the match is weak. Expanded clones get a size class; other rows say once, few or many, or leave the size out.

v_call	j_call	d_call	clone_size	cdr3_nt	cdr3_aa
TRBV29-1	TRBJ2-2	-	-	TGCAGCGCTAAAACAGAGGGCGGGGAGCTGTTTTTT	CSAKTEGGELFF
TRBV2	TRBJ2-5	-	-	TGTGCCAGCCGGGCTCAAGAGACCCAGTACTTC	CASRAQETQYF
TRBV6-5	TRBJ1-6	-	-	TGTGCCAGCAGAAGAGAGAATTCACCCCTCCACTTT	CASRRENSPLHF
TRBV6-6	TRBJ2-3	-	-	TGTGCCAGCACTATACAGGCGGCGTCCCCCACAGATACGCAGTATTTT	CASTIQAASPTDTQYF
TRBV19	TRBJ1-1	-	-	TGTGCCAGTAGTCAAGAAGGTCCGGGGTCCGGGGGGAACACTGAAGCTTTCTTT	CASSQEGPGSGGNTEAFF
TRBV7-8	TRBJ1-1	TRBD1	-	TGTGCCGGACAGGCGCTGAACACTGAAGCTTTCTTT	CAGQALNTEAFF
TRBV19	TRBJ1-2	-	-	TGTGCCAGTAGTATAGATCATCGAGATAACTATGGCTACACCTTC	CASSIDHRDNYGYTF
TRBV27	TRBJ2-2	-	-	TGTGCCAGCAGTCAGAGGGGTTCCCGTCTGGATCCCGGGGAGCTGTTTTTT	CASSQRGSRLDPGELFF
TRBV7-3	TRBJ1-2	-	-	TGTGCCAGCAGCTTATCACCCCTGGATGGCTACACCTTC	CASSLSPLDGYTF
TRBV28	TRBJ2-3	-	-	TGTGCCAGCATTCTTAGTGGGGGAGCAGATACGCAGTATTTT	CASILSGGADTQYF
TRBV6-1	TRBJ1-2	-	-	TGTGCCAGCTCCCCCAGTGGACAGAACTATGGCTACACCTTC	CASSPSGQNYGYTF
TRBV27	TRBJ1-6	-	-	TGTGCCAGCAGTCCTAATGCGGGGCTCGGTGAACCCCTCCACTTT	CASSPNAGLGEPLHF
TRBV7-9	TRBJ1-1	-	-	TGTGCCAGCAGCTCCGAGGGGGGGAATGCTTTCTTT	CASSSEGGNAFF
TRBV5-1	TRBJ2-5	-	-	TGCGCCAGCAGCGGGTGGCTGGGCCAAGAGACCCAGTACTTC	CASSGWLGQETQYF
TRBV28	TRBJ2-1	TRBD2	-	TGTGCCAGCATAGGCGGGGGGGCCTCCTACAATGAGCAGTTCTTC	CASIGGGASYNEQFF
TRBV19	TRBJ2-1	-	-	TGTGCCAGTAGTGGAGGTACTGGGGGGTTGACCTACAATGAGCAGTTCTTC	CASSGGTGGLTYNEQFF
TRBV7-7	TRBJ2-7	TRBD2	-	TGTGCTAGCAGCTTAGAACGGGGGGTACTCTACGAGCAGTACTTC	CASSLERGVLYEQYF
TRBV28	TRBJ2-7	-	-	TGTGCCACCGCCAGTAGGGAGCAGTACTTC	CATASREQYF
TRBV28	TRBJ2-5	-	-	TGTGCCAGCAGTTTAATAGGCCCATCCCGGGGGGAGACCCAGTACTTC	CASSLIGPSRGETQYF
TRBV18	TRBJ2-7	TRBD1	-	TGTGCCAGCTCACAGGGACAGGGACGGTTCGACGAGCAGTACTTC	CASSQGQGRFDEQYF
TRBV28	TRBJ1-4	TRBD1	-	TGTGCCAGCAGGCCTTATCGGTCCCCCGGGACAGCGGGGGAAAAACTGTTTTTT	CASRPYRSPGTAGEKLFF
TRBV4-3	TRBJ2-2	-	-	TGCGCCAGCAGCCAAGATAGGCAAAATAGGGAGCTGTTTTTT	CASSQDRQNRELFF
TRBV10-3	TRBJ1-2	-	-	TGTGCCATCACCGGGGAGGGAGTGAACTATGGCTACACCTTC	CAITGEGVNYGYTF
TRBV14	TRBJ1-1	TRBD1	-	TGTGCCAGCAGCCAAGTGACAGGGGACGCTGAAGCTTTCTTT	CASSQVTGDAEAFF
TRBV11-2	TRBJ2-2	-	-	TGTGCCAGCAGCTTAGAAGGGACCGCGAACACCGGGGAGCTGTTTTTT	CASSLEGTANTGELFF
TRBV6-5	TRBJ1-4	-	-	TGTGCCAGCACTCGACTCAGGGATGAAAAACTGTTTTTT	CASTRLRDEKLFF
TRBV6-5	TRBJ1-1	-	-	TGTGCCACCGCCTATCGGGACACTGAAGCTTTCTTT	CATAYRDTEAFF
TRBV7-2	TRBJ2-3	-	-	TGTGCCAGCAGCCTATCGAGAGTCCTAAGCACAGATACGCAGTATTTT	CASSLSRVLSTDTQYF
TRBV18	TRBJ2-7	-	-	TGTGCCAGCTCACCACGGGGGCCTGGGACCTACGAGCAGTACTTC	CASSPRGPGTYEQYF
TRBV14	TRBJ2-5	-	-	TGTGCCAGCAGGGCCCAAGAGACCCAGTACTTC	CASRAQETQYF
TRBV6-5	TRBJ1-2	-	-	TGTGCCAGCAGTCTCGACCTGTATGGCTACACCTTC	CASSLDLYGYTF
TRBV11-3	TRBJ2-7	TRBD1	once	TGTGCCAGCAGTAGGGACAGAAGCGACGAGCAGTACTTC	CASSRDRSDEQYF